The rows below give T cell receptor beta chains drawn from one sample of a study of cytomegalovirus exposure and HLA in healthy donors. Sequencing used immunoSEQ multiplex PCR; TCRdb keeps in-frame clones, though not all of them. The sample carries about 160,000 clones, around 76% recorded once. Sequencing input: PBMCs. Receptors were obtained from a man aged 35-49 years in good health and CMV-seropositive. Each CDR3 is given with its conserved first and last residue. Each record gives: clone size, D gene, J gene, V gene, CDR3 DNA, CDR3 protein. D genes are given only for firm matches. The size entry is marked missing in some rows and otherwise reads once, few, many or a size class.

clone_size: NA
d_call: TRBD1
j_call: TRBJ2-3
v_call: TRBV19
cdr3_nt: TGTGCCAGTCGCAAGTCCCAGGGGGCGGCAGATACGCAGTATTTT
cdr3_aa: CASRKSQGAADTQYF

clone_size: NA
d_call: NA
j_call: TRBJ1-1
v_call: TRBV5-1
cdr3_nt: TGCGCCAGCAGAAAAGACAATTCGCAACTCACTGAAGCTTTCTTT
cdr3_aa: CASRKDNSQLTEAFF

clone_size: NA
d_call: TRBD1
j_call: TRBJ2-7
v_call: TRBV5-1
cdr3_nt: TGCGCCAGCAACCCCGGGACAGGGGGCTACGAGCAGTACTTC
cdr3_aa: CASNPGTGGYEQYF

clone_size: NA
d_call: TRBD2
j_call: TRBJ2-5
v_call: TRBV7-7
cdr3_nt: TGTGCTAGCAGCCCCGCGAGCGGCGGGGGAGGGGAGACCCAGTACTTC
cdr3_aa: CASSPASGGGGETQYF

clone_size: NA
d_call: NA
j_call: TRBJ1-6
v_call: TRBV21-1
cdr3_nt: TGTGCCAGCAGCAAAAAGGAGGTTAGCTCCTATAATTCACCCCTCCACTTT
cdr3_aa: CASSKKEVSSYNSPLHF

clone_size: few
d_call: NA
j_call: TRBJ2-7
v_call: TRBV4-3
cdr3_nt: TGCGCCAGCTCCCTTTGGCAGGGGACCTACGAGCAGTACTTC
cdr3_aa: CASSLWQGTYEQYF

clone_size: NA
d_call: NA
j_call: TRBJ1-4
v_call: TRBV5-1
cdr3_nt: TGCGCCAGCAGCTTGGGAGGGTCGGGTGAAAAACTGTTTTTT
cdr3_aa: CASSLGGSGEKLFF

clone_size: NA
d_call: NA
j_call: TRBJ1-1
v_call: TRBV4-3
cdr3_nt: TGCGCCAGCAGCCAAGACCAGGGTAGGGACACTGAAGCTTTCTTT
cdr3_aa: CASSQDQGRDTEAFF

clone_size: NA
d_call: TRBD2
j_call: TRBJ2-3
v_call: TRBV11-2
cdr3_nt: TGTGCCAGCAACATAGCGGGGGGGTCTAAGGGTACGCAGTATTTT
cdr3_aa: CASNIAGGSKGTQYF

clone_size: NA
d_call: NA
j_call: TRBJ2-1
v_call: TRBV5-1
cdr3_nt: TGCGCCAGCAGCTTGGGCGGGGTCTCCAGCAATGAGCAGTTCTTC
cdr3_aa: CASSLGGVSSNEQFF

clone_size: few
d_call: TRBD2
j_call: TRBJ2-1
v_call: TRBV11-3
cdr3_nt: TGTGCCAGCAGCTTGCTAGCGGGGGGGCGGCAGTTCTTC
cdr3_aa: CASSLLAGGRQFF

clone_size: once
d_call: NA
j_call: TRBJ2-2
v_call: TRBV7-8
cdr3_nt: TGTGCCAGCAGCTCAAGAGCAAGCGGGGAGCTGTTTTTT
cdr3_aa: CASSSRASGELFF

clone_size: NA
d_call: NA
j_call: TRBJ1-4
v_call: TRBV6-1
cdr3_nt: TGTGCCAGCAGTGAACCCGGGGAAAAACTGTTTTTT
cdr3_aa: CASSEPGEKLFF

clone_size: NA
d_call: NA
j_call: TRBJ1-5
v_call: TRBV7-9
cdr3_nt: TGTGCCAGCAGCTTAGGGGGTGCGGGCCAGCCCCAGCATTTT
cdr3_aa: CASSLGGAGQPQHF

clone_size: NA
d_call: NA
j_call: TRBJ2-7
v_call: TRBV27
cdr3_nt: TGTGCCAGCAGGGGACTGTCCTACGAGCAGTACTTC
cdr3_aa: CASRGLSYEQYF

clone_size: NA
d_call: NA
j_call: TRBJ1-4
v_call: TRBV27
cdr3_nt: TGTGCCAGCAGTTTATTGGGGGGATTGGATGAAAAACTGTTTTTT
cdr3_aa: CASSLLGGLDEKLFF

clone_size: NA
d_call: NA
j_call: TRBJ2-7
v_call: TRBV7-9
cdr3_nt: TGTGCCAGCAGCTCCCCGGGGGTAATCGAGCAGTACTTC
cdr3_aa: CASSSPGVIEQYF

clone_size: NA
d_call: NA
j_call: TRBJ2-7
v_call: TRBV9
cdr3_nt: TGTGCCAGCCGGGGCAGGGGCTCCCCAGGTAGTGAAGACGAGCAGTACTTC
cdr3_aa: CASRGRGSPGSEDEQYF

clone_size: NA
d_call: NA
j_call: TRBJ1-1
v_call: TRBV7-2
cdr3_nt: TGTGCCAGCAGCTTAGCGTGGGCGAACACTGAAGCTTTCTTT
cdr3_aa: CASSLAWANTEAFF

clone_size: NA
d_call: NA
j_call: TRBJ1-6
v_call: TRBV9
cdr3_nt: TGTGCCAGCAGCTCGGTGAGCTCCTATAATTCACCCCTCCACTTT
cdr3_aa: CASSSVSSYNSPLHF